The 4 T cell receptor beta chains below were found in one sample sequenced in a study of blood T cells in healthy people across ages. Sample-barcoded 5' priming and a J-beta primer mix drove a second PCR of about 6 to 12 cycles. TCRdb re-called the 5' RACE reads through MiXCR, storing one row per CDR3 protein. In the table there are 1,800,000 or so distinct CDR3 sequences, roughly two fifths of which are singletons. Sequenced sample: blood. The receptors shown here come from a human donor in good health.

The chain combines TRBV7-9 with TRBJ2-5, with D possibly matching TRBD2 (5 bases). Germline CDR1 reads SEHNR; CDR2 reads FQNEAQ (reference sequence). CDR3 size: 11 residues. V was cut by 5 bases and J by 11 bases, with 12 bases left in between. In nucleotides, the CDR3 is TGTGCCAGCAGCCCCGAGGGCGGGCAGTACTTC. Amino acids: CASSPEGGQYF.

There are a few counts of this clonotype. The rearrangement links TRBV24-1 to TRBJ1-2; D gene unclear. The V gene's germline CDR1 is KGHDR and CDR2 SFDVKD. This CDR3 spans 13 amino acids. Trimming removed 3 bases from V and 3 bases from J, with 7 bases in between. CDR3 protein: CATSDGYDYGYTF. DNA for the CDR3: TGTGCCACCAGTGATGGGTACGACTATGGCTACACCTTC.

The chain employs TRBV20-1 and TRBJ2-1; D remains ambiguous. CDR1 and CDR2 from the germline V gene are DFQATT and SNEGSKA (reference sequence). CDR3 size: 14 residues. V was clipped by 0 bases and J by 10 bases, with 16 bases between them. The CDR3 coding sequence is TGCAGTGCTAGAGATAAGAGTTCCCCCTACGAGCAGTTCTTC. Protein product: CSARDKSSPYEQFF.

The chain uses TRBV7-8 and TRBJ2-4; 14 bases match TRBD2. The end of the DNA aligns better with TRBJ2-7, so the J call may be wrong. The length of the CDR3 is 16 residues. Germline V gene data show CDR1 as SGHVS and CDR2 as FQNEAQ. The CDR3, as DNA: TGTGCCAGCAGCTCTGGACTAGCGGGGGGATCCTACGAGCAGTACTTC. Translating it yields CASSSGLAGGSYEQYF.